The clone carrying this T cell receptor beta chain appeared a single time. The target antigen is unknown. The sample is drawn from a study of shared clonotypes between healthy human individuals. At the level of the study: Sampling drew on donors who were a couple of women and three men aged 18 to 49. Study conclusions and caveats: Richness estimates generally favored naive over memory subsets.

Several immunoSEQ plates held equal portions of the genomic DNA taken from each subset. TCRdb's table, derived via immunoSEQ multiplex PCR, lists solely in-frame clones and lacks some. The sample shows 2 million to 3 million clones, 90% to 95% of them seen only once. The CDR3 has 13 residues. The V and J ends lost 4 bases and 6 bases, in that order; junction bases with no gene match: 6. CDR1 is MGHDK and CDR2 is SYGVNS in the germline V gene. V gene TRBV25-1 combines with J gene TRBJ2-7, with 7 bases fitting TRBD1. This sequence originates from a man between 18 and 29 years old in good health. The specimen sequenced was naive CD4+ T cells sorted from blood. As to subset: CD45RA+ positively selected. CDR3 DNA: TGTGCCAGCAGTGGACAGGGTGTGGGCGAGCAGTACTTC. Translating gives CASSGQGVGEQYF.